Listed here are 27 T cell receptor beta chains from one sample, sequenced in a study of early T cells in non-severe SARS-CoV-2 infection. TCRdb ran MiXCR on the 5' RACE reads and lists one entry per CDR3 protein. This table has about 30,000 distinct CDR3 sequences, roughly 5.1% appearing once. The sequenced sample was whole blood. The receptors stem from an adult who was a healthcare worker with PCR-confirmed SARS-CoV-2 infection or an uninfected control (not recorded which).

This clonotype was seen many times. V gene TRBV25-1 combines with J gene TRBJ1-2, with D perhaps matching TRBD1 (5 bases). Germline V lookup: CDR1 MGHDK, CDR2 SYGVNS. This CDR3 has 14 amino acids. The V gene lost 1 base and the J gene lost 8 bases, with 14 bases spanning the gap. The CDR3 here is CASSESALTVGYTF. The DNA of the CDR3 is TGTGCCAGCAGTGAATCGGCCTTGACAGTCGGCTACACCTTC.

This clonotype has a count of ten or more. V usage is TRBV6-4 and J usage is TRBJ2-3, with TRBD2 matching 8 bases. The CDR3 contains 14 residues. Germline loops: CDR1 MRHNA, CDR2 SNTAGT. The ends lost 3 bases at V and 1 base at J; junction bases unmatched: 0. CDR3 DNA: TGTGCCAGCAGTGAAGCGGGGGGCACAGATACGCAGTATTTT. It is translated as CASSEAGGTDTQYF.

This clonotype showed up just a few times. The chain couples TRBV29-1 to TRBJ2-1; a possible D gene is TRBD1 (5 bases). V gave up 4 bases and J gave up 11 bases, with 9 bases separating them. Germline V gene lookup returns CDR1 SQVTM and CDR2 ANQGSEA. CDR3 length: 10 residues. This CDR3 reads CSVVRGQQFF. CDR3 bases: TGCAGCGTTGTAAGGGGTCAGCAGTTCTTC.

The sample holds many counts of this clonotype. The rearrangement joins TRBV29-1 to TRBJ2-4; D is possibly TRBD1 or TRBD2 (5 bases each). The length of the CDR3 is 15 residues. Germline lookup yields CDR1 SQVTM and CDR2 ANQGSEA. Trimming pared 4 bases from V and 2 bases from J, leaving 15 bases between. The CDR3 nucleotides read TGCAGCGTTGGAGGGGCCCTGGGATCCAAAAACATTCAGTACTTC. Translated, it gives CSVGGALGSKNIQYF.

This clonotype was seen repeatedly, ten times or more. V gene TRBV7-2 combines with J gene TRBJ2-6; unclear D gene. The CDR3 length is 16 residues. Trimming left V 3 bases short and J 2 bases short, with 11 bases between. The germline V gene encodes CDR1 SGHTA and CDR2 FQGNSA. DNA of the CDR3: TGTGCCAGCAGCTTGTCGAGTGTGGCTGGGGCCAACGTCCTGACTTTC. This codes for CASSLSSVAGANVLTF. Together with reference TRBV7-2 and TRBJ2-6, the CDR3 gives the full variable domain: GAGVSQSPSNKVTEKGKDVELRCDPISGHTALYWYRQSLGQGLEFLIYFQGNSAPDKSGLPSDRFSAERTGGSVSTLTIQRTQQEDSAVYLCASSLSSVAGANVLTFGAGSRLTVL.

In its sample, this clonotype ranks as medium-sized (0.01 to 0.1%). The genes are TRBV12-3 or TRBV12-4 and TRBJ1-3; tentatively, D is TRBD1 (5 bases). The CDR3 is made up of 15 amino acids. The V end lost 5 bases, the J end lost 7 bases, and 18 bases lay between the germline ends. CDR3 DNA: TGTGCCAGCAGTACCTATAAGGGGATGGGGAACACCATATATTTT. Translation: CASSTYKGMGNTIYF.

The chain couples TRBV11-2 to TRBJ1-1; D call uncertain. The CDR3 length is 13 residues. Germline lookup yields CDR1 SGHAT and CDR2 FQNNGV. Trimming shortened V by 5 bases and J by 6 bases, and 13 bases separated the two germline ends. The CDR3 sequence: CASSVIDKAEAFF. In nucleotides, the CDR3 is TGTGCCAGCAGCGTTATTGACAAAGCTGAAGCTTTCTTT.

This clonotype has a count of ten or more. V is TRBV6-1 and J is TRBJ1-5, with TRBD1 as a possible D gene (5 bases). The CDR3 totals 16 residues. Trimming removed 5 bases from V and 1 base from J, with 15 bases in between. CDR1 is MNHNS and CDR2 is SASEGT in the germline V gene. The CDR3: CASSRYTRDSNQPQHF. The DNA for the CDR3 is TGTGCCAGCAGTAGATATACGAGGGACAGCAATCAGCCCCAGCATTTT.

This clonotype was observed at least ten times. J is TRBJ2-3 and V is TRBV7-9; TRBD2 aligns across 11 bases. Looked up from germline, CDR1 is SEHNR and CDR2 is FQNEAQ (reference sequence). Trimming removed 5 bases from V and 8 bases from J; junction bases left unmatched: 6. The CDR3 sequence is 14 residues long. CDR3 bases: TGTGCCAGCAGCAAGGGACTAGCGGAGCCTACGCAGTATTTT. Protein: CASSKGLAEPTQYF.

The sample holds many counts of this clonotype. The rearrangement joins TRBV19 to TRBJ1-2; 7 bases are a match to TRBD1. CDR1 is LNHDA, CDR2 SQIVND, per germline (reference sequence). The CDR3 sequence is 11 residues long. With 11 bases clipped from V and 6 bases from J, the junction kept 6 bases outside the gene matches. The CDR3 region is CAGQGVHGYTF. In DNA, the CDR3 is TGTGCCGGCCAGGGGGTACATGGCTACACCTTC.

Ten or more counts support this clonotype. The chain combines TRBV10-2 with TRBJ1-5; possible D gene TRBD1, 5 bases. CDR1 and CDR2 (germline): WSHSY, SAAADI. Trimming removed 2 bases at V and 3 bases at J, with 8 bases between. This CDR3 contains 14 residues. The CDR3 reads CASSEDSTNQPQHF. The CDR3 DNA reads as TGCGCCAGCAGTGAGGACAGCACCAATCAGCCCCAGCATTTT.

This clonotype was seen many times. The gene calls are TRBV7-6 and TRBJ2-3; D gene unclear. This CDR3 comprises 11 residues. V was clipped by 3 bases and J by 5 bases, with 3 bases between them. Germline V gives CDR1 SGHVS, CDR2 FNYEAQ. In DNA, the CDR3 is TGTGCCAGCAGCTTCAAAGATACGCAGTATTTT. It translates to CASSFKDTQYF.

Many counts were recorded for this clonotype. The V and J genes are TRBV5-4 and TRBJ2-1; 7 bases agree with TRBD2. V lost 4 bases and J lost 4; bases outside the gene matches: 11. CDR3 length: 16 residues. Germline V CDR1 and CDR2: SGHNT, YYREEE (reference sequence). CDR3 DNA: TGTGCCAGCAGCCCGGGGGGTGGGCTGAGGTACAATGAGCAGTTCTTC. This sequence encodes CASSPGGGLRYNEQFF. The whole variable domain, filled in from reference TRBV5-4 and TRBJ2-1, reads ETGVTQSPTHLIKTRGQQVTLRCSSQSGHNTVSWYQQALGQGPQFIFQYYREEENGRGNFPPRFSGLQFPNYSSELNVNALELDDSALYLCASSPGGGLRYNEQFFGPGTRLTVL.

In this sample, this clonotype turned up many times. The genes are TRBV20-1 and TRBJ1-5; no firm D call. Trimming pared 3 bases from V and 1 base from J, leaving 13 bases between. Germline CDR1 DFQATT, CDR2 SNEGSKA (reference sequence). The CDR3 contains 15 residues. The CDR3 sequence: CSASLSAVSNQPQHF. CDR3 sequence (DNA): TGCAGTGCTAGTTTGTCCGCGGTCAGCAATCAGCCCCAGCATTTT.

There are many counts of this clonotype. V and J are TRBV2 and TRBJ1-2, with D hard to call. Looked up from germline, CDR1 is SNHLY and CDR2 is FYNNEI. This CDR3 spans 14 amino acids. V gave up 2 bases and J gave up 7 bases, with 14 bases separating them. The CDR3 DNA reads as TGTGCCAGCAGTGAATCCGGGGTCTACTCTGGCTACACCTTC. This sequence encodes CASSESGVYSGYTF.

This clonotype was seen a few times. The chain recombines TRBV29-1 with TRBJ2-7; D not resolved. V lost 5 bases, J lost 6 bases, and 14 bases lay in between. The CDR3 is made up of 12 amino acids. Per germline, CDR1 SQVTM and CDR2 ANQGSEA. DNA of the CDR3: TGCAGCGTTAACACGGACCAGAGCGAGCAGTACTTC. Protein product: CSVNTDQSEQYF.

This clonotype occurred many times. The genes are TRBV7-2 and TRBJ2-5; 9 bases are shared with TRBD1. Germline CDR1 SGHTA, CDR2 FQGNSA. This CDR3 is built from 14 residues. The V and J ends lost 2 bases and 5 bases, in that order; junction bases with no gene match: 3. Here the CDR3 DNA reads TGTGCCAGCAGCTTATCCGGACAGGGGGAGACCCAGTACTTC. Its protein is CASSLSGQGETQYF.

This clonotype has at least ten counts. The genes are TRBV12-3 or TRBV12-4 and TRBJ2-2, with D possibly being TRBD1 (6 bases). Trimming shortened V by 6 bases and J by 1 base, and 18 bases separated the two germline ends. The CDR3 covers 17 residues. The CDR3 sequence is CASSPSGRGRNTGELFF. CDR3 in DNA: TGTGCCAGCAGCCCTTCGGGTAGGGGGAGGAACACCGGGGAGCTGTTTTTT.

This clonotype is medium-sized by share. The chain combines TRBV11-3 with TRBJ2-1, with 11 bases that match TRBD2. The CDR3 has 15 residues. V was pared by 4 bases and J by 9 bases, with 8 bases of the junction left unmatched. CDR1 and CDR2 from the germline V gene are SGHNT and YENEEA. CDR3 sequence reads: CASSSKGTSGSEQFF. The CDR3 coding sequence is TGTGCCAGCAGCTCTAAAGGAACTAGCGGGAGTGAGCAGTTCTTC.

This clonotype has ten or more counts. The chain is built from TRBV11-2 and TRBJ2-5; no firm D call. The ends were cut back, 0 bases at V and 0 bases at J, with 5 bases in the middle. The CDR3 covers 14 residues. Per the germline V gene, CDR1 is SGHAT and CDR2 is FQNNGV. The CDR3 is CASSLEYYQETQYF. The CDR3 bases are TGTGCCAGCAGCTTAGAATACTACCAAGAGACCCAGTACTTC.

This clonotype came up many times. The chain carries TRBV7-8 and TRBJ2-1, with TRBD1 as a possible D gene (6 bases). Trimming stripped 1 base from V and 0 bases from J, with 13 bases between. Germline CDR1 reads SGHVS; CDR2 reads FQNEAQ. The CDR3 runs to 17 residues. The CDR3 DNA reads as TGTGCCAGCAGCTTAGACATGACAGGACTCTCCTACAATGAGCAGTTCTTC. This codes for CASSLDMTGLSYNEQFF.

The chain combines TRBV20-1 with TRBJ1-6, with D unresolved. The CDR3 contains 11 residues. Germline V lookup: CDR1 DFQATT, CDR2 SNEGSKA (reference sequence). The V end lost 4 bases, the J end lost 7 bases, and 5 bases lay between the germline ends. CDR3 coding DNA: TGCAGTGCTACGAGGAATTCACCCCTCCACTTT. This gives the protein CSATRNSPLHF.

V usage is TRBV7-9 and J usage is TRBJ1-2; TRBD1 aligns across 9 bases. In germline, CDR1 is SEHNR, CDR2 FQNEAQ (reference sequence). The CDR3 extends over 15 amino acids. The CDR3 DNA follows: TGTACCGTAGACTTAGGGACAGGGTCTAACTATGGCTACACCTTC. It codes for CTVDLGTGSNYGYTF.

This clonotype turned up a few times. The chain has TRBV29-1 and TRBJ1-1, with 9 bases matching TRBD1. Losses at the gene ends were 5 bases for V and 4 bases for J; bases not matched to a gene: 5. The CDR3 runs 13 residues. Germline CDR1 reads SQVTM; CDR2 reads ANQGSEA. DNA for the CDR3: TGCAGCGTTTGGGACAGGGCATCCACTGAAGCTTTCTTT. Its protein is CSVWDRASTEAFF.

As concerns this clonotype: A read error may be the cause here, since a much bigger clone is one base away. The chain couples TRBV15 to TRBJ1-5, with D possibly TRBD1 on 6 matching bases. The CDR3 sequence is 15 residues long. The germline V and J ends were trimmed by 1 base and 2 bases, with 9 bases remaining between them. Per the germline V gene, CDR1 is LNHNV and CDR2 is YYDKDF (reference sequence). CDR3 bases: TGTGCCACCAGCAGAGTCGCAGGGGGCAATCAGCCCCAGCATTTT. Protein: CATSRVAGGNQPQHF. Full variable domain (missing parts from reference TRBV15 and TRBJ1-5): DAMVIQNPRYQVTQFGKPVTLSCSQTLNHNVMYWYQQKSSQAPKLLFHYYDKDFNNEADTPDNFQSRRPNTSFCFLDIRSPGLGDTAMYLCATSRVAGGNQPQHFGDGTRLSIL.

This rearrangement joins TRBV19 to TRBJ1-2, with TRBD1 matching over 7 bases. V shed 0 bases and J 5 bases; nucleotides not matched to a gene: 6. The CDR3 loop spans 15 amino acids. Germline V lookup: CDR1 LNHDA, CDR2 SQIVND (reference sequence). The CDR3 nucleotides read TGTGCCAGTAGTATAGATCGTCGACAGGGTTATGGCTACACCTTC. This sequence encodes CASSIDRRQGYGYTF.

This clonotype was counted many times. The chain carries TRBV10-3 and TRBJ1-6, with TRBD1 matching 9 bases. The CDR3 loop spans 14 amino acids. In germline, CDR1 is ENHRY, CDR2 SYGVKD. With V trimmed by 6 bases and J by 7 bases, 4 bases remained unmatched. The CDR3: CAIRAGTGNSPLHF. CDR3 nucleotides: TGTGCCATCAGGGCCGGGACAGGGAATTCACCCCTCCACTTT.